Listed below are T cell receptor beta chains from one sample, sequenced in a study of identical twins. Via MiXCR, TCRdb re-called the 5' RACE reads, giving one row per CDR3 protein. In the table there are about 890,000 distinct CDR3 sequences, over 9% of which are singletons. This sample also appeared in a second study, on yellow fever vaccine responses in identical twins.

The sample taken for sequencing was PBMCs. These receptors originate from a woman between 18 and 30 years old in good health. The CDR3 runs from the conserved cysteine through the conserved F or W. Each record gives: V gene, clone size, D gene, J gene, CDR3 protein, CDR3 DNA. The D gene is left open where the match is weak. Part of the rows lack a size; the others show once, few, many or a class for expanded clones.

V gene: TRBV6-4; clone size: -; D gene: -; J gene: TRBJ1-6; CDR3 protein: CASSDSFFYGSPLHF; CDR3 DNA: TGTGCCAGCAGTGACTCGTTTTTTTACGGTTCACCCCTCCACTTT
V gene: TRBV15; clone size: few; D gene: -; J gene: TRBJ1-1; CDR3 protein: CATSRGGLRNTEAFF; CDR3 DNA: TGTGCCACCAGCAGAGGGGGGCTACGGAACACTGAAGCTTTCTTT
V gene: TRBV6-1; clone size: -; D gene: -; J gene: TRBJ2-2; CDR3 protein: CASTRQENTGELFF; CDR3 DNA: TGTGCCAGCACTAGACAGGAGAACACCGGGGAGCTGTTTTTT
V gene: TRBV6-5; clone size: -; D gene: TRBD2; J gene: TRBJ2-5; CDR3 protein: CASSFDRRGVETQYF; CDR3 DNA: TGTGCCAGCAGTTTCGACCGCCGGGGGGTCGAGACCCAGTACTTC
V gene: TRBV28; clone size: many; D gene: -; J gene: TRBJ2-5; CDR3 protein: CASRGGRETQYF; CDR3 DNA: TGTGCCAGCAGGGGGGGTAGGGAGACCCAGTACTTC
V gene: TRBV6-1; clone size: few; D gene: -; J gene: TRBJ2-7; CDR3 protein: CASTPGDRNEQYF; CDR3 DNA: TGTGCCAGCACACCGGGAGACCGGAACGAGCAGTACTTC
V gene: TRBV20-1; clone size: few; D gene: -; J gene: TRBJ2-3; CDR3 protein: CSARDFTVTDTQYF; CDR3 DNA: TGCAGTGCTAGAGATTTCACCGTGACAGATACGCAGTATTTT
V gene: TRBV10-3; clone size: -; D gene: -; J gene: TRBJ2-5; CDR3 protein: CSISEGETQYF; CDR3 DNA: TGTTCCATCAGTGAGGGAGAGACCCAGTACTTC
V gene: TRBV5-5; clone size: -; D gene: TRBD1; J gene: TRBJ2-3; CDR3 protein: CASSWQDRGADTQYF; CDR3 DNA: TGTGCCAGCAGCTGGCAGGACAGGGGAGCAGATACGCAGTATTTT
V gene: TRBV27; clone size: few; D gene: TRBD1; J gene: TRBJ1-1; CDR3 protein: CASRRRQGNTEAFF; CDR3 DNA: TGTGCCAGCAGAAGACGACAGGGTAACACTGAAGCTTTCTTT
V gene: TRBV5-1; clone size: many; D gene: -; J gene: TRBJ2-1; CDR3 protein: CASSGGLPSDEQFF; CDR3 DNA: TGCGCCAGCAGCGGTGGACTCCCGTCTGATGAGCAGTTCTTC
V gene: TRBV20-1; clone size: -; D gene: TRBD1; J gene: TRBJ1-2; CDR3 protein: CSADPDRVDGYTF; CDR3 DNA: TGCAGTGCTGACCCGGACAGGGTAGACGGCTACACCTTC